This T cell receptor beta chain appears in the sequencing data of a study of liver allograft versus peripheral blood T cells (TCRdb year 2020). In the study overall: The study compared the T cell receptor repertoires present in transplanted livers with the repertoires present in the peripheral blood of liver transplant recipients.

What the work shows at the level of the full study, not this receptor alone: According to the report, the T cell receptor repertoires detected in peripheral blood were different from the repertoires found inside liver allografts.

The germline ends are 14 bases apart after V is trimmed by 7 bases and J by 5 bases. Reading the germline V gene gives CDR1 MNHEY and CDR2 SVGAGI. From the cysteine through the phenylalanine, the CDR3 covers 13 amino acids. Just CDR3 DNA is preserved here, 39 bases in frame from base 1. In its sample, this clonotype comes out as medium-sized (0.01 to 0.1%). The specificity of this receptor is unknown. Base qualities are not provided; no much larger clone lies one nucleotide away. The sequencing machine was an Illumina MiSeq. TCRdb took the public reads, trimmed them with fastp at Q25, ran MiXCR for clone calling and kept in-frame beta chains. Rows are combined by CDR3 protein, so each entry shows the most common genes and DNA. The sample table holds 6,500 to 9,000 distinct CDR3 sequences, of which under 20% were seen once. In total, the top ten clones hold around 23% of the sample.

The rearranged chain carries TRBV6-5 and TRBJ1-2, and TRBD1 may be the D gene, going by 5 matching bases. This TCR was recovered from a human patient who had a liver transplant. Where a transplant has occurred, the graft donor may have supplied some of the T cells. CDR3 reads: CASTGHPSYGYTF. The DNA sequence follows: TGTGCCAGCACAGGACATCCCTCTTATGGCTACACCTTC.